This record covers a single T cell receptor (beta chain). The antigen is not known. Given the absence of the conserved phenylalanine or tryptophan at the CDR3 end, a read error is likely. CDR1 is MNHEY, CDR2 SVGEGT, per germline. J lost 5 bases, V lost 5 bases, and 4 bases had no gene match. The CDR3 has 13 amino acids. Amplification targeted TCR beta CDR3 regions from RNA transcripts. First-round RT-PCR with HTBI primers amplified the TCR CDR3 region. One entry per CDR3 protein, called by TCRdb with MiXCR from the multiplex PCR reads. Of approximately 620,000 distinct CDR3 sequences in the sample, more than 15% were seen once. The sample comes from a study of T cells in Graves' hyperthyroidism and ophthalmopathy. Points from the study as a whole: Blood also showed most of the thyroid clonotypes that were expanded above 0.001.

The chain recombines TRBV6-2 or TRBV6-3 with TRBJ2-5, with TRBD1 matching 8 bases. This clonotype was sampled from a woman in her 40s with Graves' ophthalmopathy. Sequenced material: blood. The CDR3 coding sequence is TGTGCCAGCAGTCGCGACAGGGGTGAGACCCAGTACTCC. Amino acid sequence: CASSRDRGETQYS.